The rows below give T cell receptor beta chains drawn from one sample of a study of T cell repertoires in cytomegalovirus infection. TCRdb reprocessed the reads with MiXCR, giving one entry per CDR3 protein. The data contain fewer than 300,000 distinct CDR3 sequences, around 25% of them singletons. The specimen sequenced was PBMCs. Source of these receptors: a human donor in good health (CMV status not recorded). Some clones in this sample may be carry-over from other donors' samples. Each CDR3 is given with its conserved first and last residue. D genes are given only for firm matches. Rows may omit the clone size; those that give it use once, few, many or a size class.

>.|TRBD1|TRBJ2-1|TRBV5-4
CASSLDTGDEQFF
TGTGCCAGCAGCTTGGACACAGGGGATGAGCAGTTCTTC
>few|.|TRBJ2-3|TRBV12-3/TRBV12-4
CASSWVRADTQYF
TGTGCCAGCAGTTGGGTCCGGGCAGATACGCAGTATTTT
>.|.|TRBJ1-2|TRBV13
CASSPRDSLLNYGYTF
TGTGCCAGCAGCCCGAGAGACAGTCTGTTGAACTATGGCTACACCTTC
>few|.|TRBJ1-2|TRBV28
CASSLGRGGYGYTF
TGTGCCAGCAGTTTAGGCAGGGGAGGCTATGGCTACACCTTC
>.|.|TRBJ2-1|TRBV6-6
CASSYWQGNNEQFF
TGTGCCAGCAGTTACTGGCAGGGTAACAATGAGCAGTTCTTC
>few|.|TRBJ1-1|TRBV11-2
CASSLGARQNTEAFF
TGTGCCAGCAGCTTAGGTGCGAGGCAAAACACTGAAGCTTTCTTT
>.|.|TRBJ1-1|TRBV5-1
CASSLEGSPMNTEAFF
TGCGCCAGCAGCTTGGAGGGCAGTCCAATGAACACTGAAGCTTTCTTT
>.|.|TRBJ2-5|TRBV30
CAWNRGMGLMQETQYF
TGTGCCTGGAATCGAGGGATGGGCCTAATGCAAGAGACCCAGTACTTC
>many|TRBD1|TRBJ2-2|TRBV7-2
CASSLGVGQEIAGELFF
TGTGCCAGCAGCTTAGGCGTGGGACAGGAGATCGCCGGGGAGCTGTTTTTT
>many|.|TRBJ2-1|TRBV7-2
CASSLGQRGDEQFF
TGTGCCAGCAGCTTAGGGCAGCGAGGGGATGAGCAGTTCTTC
>few|.|TRBJ2-7|TRBV20-1
CSARVPLVYEQYF
TGCAGTGCTAGAGTCCCACTCGTCTACGAGCAGTACTTC
>.|.|TRBJ2-1|TRBV12-3/TRBV12-4
CASRWGNSYNEQFF
TGTGCCAGCAGGTGGGGAAACTCCTACAATGAGCAGTTCTTC
>.|.|TRBJ2-4|TRBV30
CAWSVPGIANIQYF
TGTGCCTGGAGTGTCCCCGGTATTGCAAACATTCAGTACTTC
>few|TRBD2|TRBJ2-7|TRBV6-1
CASSDISGSGEQYF
TGTGCCAGCAGTGATATTAGCGGGAGTGGCGAGCAGTACTTC
>.|TRBD2|TRBJ2-1|TRBV20-1
CSAFTSRGGSYNEQFF
TGCAGTGCTTTTACCTCTCGCGGGGGTTCCTACAATGAGCAGTTCTTC
>many|TRBD2|TRBJ2-5|TRBV7-2
CASSMTSGRGETQYF
TGTGCCAGCAGTATGACTAGCGGAAGAGGAGAGACCCAGTACTTC
>.|.|TRBJ1-6|TRBV12-3/TRBV12-4
CASSFNRNSPLHF
TGTGCCAGCAGTTTCAACAGGAATTCACCCCTCCACTTT
>medium-sized|.|TRBJ2-7|TRBV27
CASGLPYEQYF
TGTGCCAGCGGTCTTCCCTACGAGCAGTACTTC
>many|TRBD1|TRBJ1-2|TRBV7-9
CASSFWGTVNYGYTF
TGTGCCAGCAGCTTTTGGGGGACAGTAAACTATGGCTACACCTTC
>many|.|TRBJ1-2|TRBV7-9
CASSLGTVDGYTF
TGTGCCAGCAGCTTAGGGACAGTAGACGGCTACACCTTC
>.|.|TRBJ1-1|TRBV3-1
CASSQERSGGGVEAFF
TGTGCCAGCAGCCAAGAACGGAGTGGGGGGGGCGTTGAAGCTTTCTTT
>once|.|TRBJ2-5|TRBV7-6
CASSLGVAVKQETQYF
TGTGCCAGCAGCTTGGGTGTAGCGGTAAAACAAGAGACCCAGTACTTC
>few|.|TRBJ2-1|TRBV5-8
CASSFFFGNEQFF
TGTGCCAGCAGCTTCTTCTTCGGGAATGAGCAGTTCTTC
>.|TRBD2|TRBJ2-1|TRBV29-1
CSVGAASGRVGNEQFF
TGCAGCGTTGGAGCGGCTAGCGGGAGGGTGGGTAATGAGCAGTTCTTC
>.|TRBD1|TRBJ1-4|TRBV10-3
CAIGQGRDEKLFF
TGTGCCATCGGACAGGGACGGGATGAAAAACTGTTTTTT
>.|.|TRBJ1-4|TRBV6-1
CASSETVEEKLFF
TGTGCCAGCAGTGAAACAGTGGAAGAAAAACTGTTTTTT
>.|.|TRBJ2-7|TRBV28
CASSFRRYEQYF
TGTGCCAGCAGTTTTAGGCGCTACGAGCAGTACTTC
>many|TRBD1|TRBJ2-7|TRBV7-8
CASSATGVPLNEQYF
TGTGCCAGCAGCGCGACAGGGGTCCCTCTCAACGAGCAGTACTTC
>many|.|TRBJ1-2|TRBV28
CASSLSDGYGYTF
TGTGCCAGCAGTTTATCGGACGGCTATGGCTACACCTTC
>many|.|TRBJ2-7|TRBV28
CASSLGEYEQYF
TGTGCCAGCAGTTTAGGAGAATACGAGCAGTACTTC
>few|TRBD1|TRBJ2-2|TRBV12-3/TRBV12-4
CASSLVTGWSGELFF
TGTGCCAGCAGTTTAGTGACAGGGTGGTCCGGGGAGCTGTTTTTT
>.|.|TRBJ2-1|TRBV20-1
CSARVQGGDNEQFF
TGCAGTGCTAGAGTTCAGGGAGGAGACAATGAGCAGTTCTTC
>many|TRBD2|TRBJ2-1|TRBV7-2
CASSLVAGRGEQFF
TGTGCCAGCAGCTTAGTAGCCGGGAGGGGTGAGCAGTTCTTC
>.|.|TRBJ1-5|TRBV12-3/TRBV12-4
CASSPEGNQPQHF
TGTGCCAGCAGTCCTGAGGGCAATCAGCCCCAGCATTTT
>many|.|TRBJ2-5|TRBV23-1
CASIQDTAQETQYF
TGCGCCAGCATCCAGGACACAGCCCAAGAGACCCAGTACTTC
>once|TRBD2|TRBJ2-1|TRBV20-1
CSARDWTSGSSYNEQFF
TGCAGTGCTAGGGACTGGACTAGCGGGAGTTCCTACAATGAGCAGTTCTTC
>few|.|TRBJ2-5|TRBV6-2/TRBV6-3
CASSYIRSTQYF
TGTGCCAGCAGTTATATTCGTTCGACCCAGTACTTC
>many|.|TRBJ2-5|TRBV4-3
CASSQALRGGADGVTQYF
TGCGCCAGCAGCCAAGCCCTAAGAGGGGGGGCCGATGGTGTAACCCAGTACTTC
>.|.|TRBJ1-1|TRBV29-1
CSVWTPGDEAFF
TGCAGCGTTTGGACCCCAGGGGATGAAGCTTTCTTT
>many|.|TRBJ1-2|TRBV7-2
CASSTGRYGYTF
TGTGCCAGCAGTACGGGGAGATATGGCTACACCTTC
>.|.|TRBJ2-7|TRBV25-1
CASSDGGLYEQYF
TGTGCCAGCAGTGATGGAGGGCTCTACGAGCAGTACTTC
>once|.|TRBJ2-3|TRBV19
CASSSRSLGTDTQYF
TGTGCCAGTAGTTCGAGATCTCTCGGGACAGATACGCAGTATTTT
>many|.|TRBJ1-4|TRBV7-9
CASSPGVTNEKLFF
TGTGCCAGCAGCCCCGGAGTAACTAATGAAAAACTGTTTTTT
>few|.|TRBJ1-1|TRBV29-1
CSVTAYTEAFF
TGCAGCGTTACAGCGTACACTGAAGCTTTCTTT
>.|TRBD2|TRBJ2-1|TRBV12-5
CASGPGTSGIHEQFF
TGTGCTAGTGGTCCGGGGACTAGCGGGATTCATGAGCAGTTCTTC